The rows below give T cell receptor beta chains drawn from one sample of a study of blood T cell repertoires in COVID-19. Profiling relied on immunoSEQ multiplex PCR, and the TCRdb table lists in-frame clones only, not all of them. This sample carries 95,000 to 150,000 clones, around 87% of them seen once, and the ten largest clones take more than 25%. What was sequenced was peripheral blood. These receptors all stem from a woman aged 70-85 years with acute or convalescent COVID-19. CDR3s include the opening cysteine and the closing phenylalanine or tryptophan.

V	J	CDR3
TRBV6-5	TRBJ2-3	CASNRQGSTDTQYF
TRBV19	TRBJ1-2	CASSTGLDGYTF
TRBV6-1	TRBJ1-2	CASSEEPDRAGYTF
TRBV3-1/TRBV3-2	TRBJ2-7	CASSHATSGGSPSSYEQYF
TRBV9	TRBJ2-3	CASSIRTGPTDTQYF
TRBV11-2	TRBJ1-6	CASSSETGFSPLHF
TRBV6-6	TRBJ1-1	CASRPGQMNTEAFF
TRBV7-9	TRBJ1-3	CASSLAATRGNTIYF
TRBV6-5	TRBJ1-6	CASSPPGGYSPLHF
TRBV6-5	TRBJ2-7	CASSPGGYEQYF
TRBV2	TRBJ1-3	CASRGAGGGNTIYF
TRBV4-1	TRBJ1-5	CASSQDGTVNQPQHF
TRBV12-3/TRBV12-4	TRBJ1-1	CASRLYMNTEAFF
TRBV6-1	TRBJ2-1	CASSASDTAPYNEQFF
TRBV11-2	TRBJ1-4	CASRTPGTAFEKLFF
TRBV19	TRBJ2-2	CASTPGTENTGELFF